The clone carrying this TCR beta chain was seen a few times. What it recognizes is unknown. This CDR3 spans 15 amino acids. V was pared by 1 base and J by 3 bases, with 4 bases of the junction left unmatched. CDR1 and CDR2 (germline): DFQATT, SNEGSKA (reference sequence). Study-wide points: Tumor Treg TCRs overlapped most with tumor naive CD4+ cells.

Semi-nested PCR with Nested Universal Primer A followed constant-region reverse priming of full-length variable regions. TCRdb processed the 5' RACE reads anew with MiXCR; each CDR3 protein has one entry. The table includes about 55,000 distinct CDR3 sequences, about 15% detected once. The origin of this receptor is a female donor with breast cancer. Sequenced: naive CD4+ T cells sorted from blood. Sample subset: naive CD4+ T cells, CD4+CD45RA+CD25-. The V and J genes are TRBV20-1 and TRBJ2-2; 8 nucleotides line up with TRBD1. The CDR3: CSARVHRGDTGELFF. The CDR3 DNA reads TGCAGTGCTAGAGTCCACAGGGGGGACACCGGGGAGCTGTTTTTT.